The 31 T cell receptor beta chains reported below all come from one sample, sequenced in a study of T cells in Graves' hyperthyroidism and ophthalmopathy. Template material for amplifying TCR beta CDR3 regions consisted of RNA transcripts. Initially, a first-round RT-PCR of the TCR CDR3 employed the HTBI primer set. TCRdb called the multiplex PCR reads again in MiXCR, with one record for every CDR3 protein. The table shows around 600,000 distinct CDR3 sequences, with over 12% occurring only once. The material sequenced was blood. The origin of the receptors is a woman between 18 and 30 years old with Graves' ophthalmopathy.

This clonotype was observed at least ten times. This sequence joins TRBV12-3 or TRBV12-4 and TRBJ1-4; TRBD1 agrees at 10 bases. This CDR3 has 15 residues. The V and J ends lost 5 bases and 11 bases, in that order; junction bases with no gene match: 11. The DNA for the CDR3 is TGTGCCAGCAGTCCTACTCCGGGGACAGGGGACAAACTGTTTTTT. Protein sequence: CASSPTPGTGDKLFF.

The V gene is TRBV6-4, the J gene TRBJ2-2; no firm D call. CDR3 length: 13 residues. Trimming took 7 bases from V and 0 from J, leaving 6 bases between them. Per the germline V gene, CDR1 is MRHNA and CDR2 is SNTAGT. The CDR3 loop is CASTTANTGELFF. CDR3 in DNA: TGTGCCAGCACCACAGCGAACACCGGGGAGCTGTTTTTT.

This clonotype was counted between two and nine times. This chain links TRBV7-3 with TRBJ2-3, with 8 bases that match TRBD2. V was pared by 4 bases and J by 3 bases, with 3 bases of the junction left unmatched. The germline V gene has CDR1 SGHTA and CDR2 FQGTGA. The CDR3 is 14 residues long. The CDR3 sequence: CASSWTGGTDTQYF. Written as DNA, the CDR3 is TGTGCCAGCAGCTGGACGGGGGGGACAGATACGCAGTATTTT.

This clonotype was observed many times. This chain joins TRBV6-1 and TRBJ2-3; D not certain. Trimming took 2 bases from V and 6 from J, leaving 6 bases between them. The CDR3 sequence is 12 residues long. Germline CDR1 and CDR2: MNHNS and SASEGT. CDR3 in amino acids: CASSEMGDTQYF. The CDR3 coding sequence is TGTGCCAGCAGTGAAATGGGGGATACGCAGTATTTT.

The chain employs TRBV29-1 and TRBJ1-5, with D perhaps matching TRBD1 (5 bases). V was trimmed by 4 bases and J by 2 bases, leaving 18 bases between them. This CDR3 contains 16 residues. From germline, CDR1 is SQVTM and CDR2 ANQGSEA. The CDR3 sequence is CSVGAGPPGGNQPQHF. The CDR3 DNA is TGCAGCGTTGGGGCGGGACCCCCTGGGGGCAATCAGCCCCAGCATTTT.

The sample holds many counts of this clonotype. The J gene is TRBJ2-5, the V gene TRBV12-3 or TRBV12-4; the match to TRBD1 covers 9 bases. Germline trimming cut 6 bases from V and 2 bases from J; bases unmatched to any gene: 7. The CDR3 has 15 residues. The CDR3, as DNA: TGTGCCAGCAGCCTGAGGACAGGGGAACAAGAGACCCAGTACTTC. Its protein product is CASSLRTGEQETQYF.

With respect to this clonotype: A read error may account for a junction end that differs from germline. The DNA for the CDR3 is TGTGCCAGCAGTTTCGGTACAGGGGGCATTGGCAACCAGCCCCAGCATTTT. The encoded protein is CASSFGTGGIGNQPQHF. J is TRBJ1-5 and V is TRBV27; 9 nucleotides match TRBD1. Per the germline V gene, CDR1 is MNHEY and CDR2 is SMNVEV (reference sequence). The CDR3 consists of 17 residues.

This clonotype was seen at least ten times. The chain is built from TRBV20-1 and TRBJ2-5, with 10 bases lining up with TRBD2. Trimming cost V 2 bases and J 4 bases; bases outside gene matches: 4. Germline assignment: CDR1 DFQATT and CDR2 SNEGSKA (reference sequence). The CDR3 sequence is 14 residues long. The CDR3 region is CSARLAGAGETQYF. The DNA of the CDR3 is TGCAGTGCTAGACTAGCGGGAGCGGGAGAGACCCAGTACTTC.

This clonotype was seen at least ten times. The CDR3, as DNA: TGTGCCAGCAGCCAAGATAGGACGACTAAAAACATTCAGTACTTC. This gives the protein CASSQDRTTKNIQYF. V usage is TRBV3-1 and J usage is TRBJ2-4; D is ambiguous. The V end was cut by 0 bases, the J end by 4 bases, with 10 bases between. CDR3 length equals 15 residues. CDR1 LGHDT and CDR2 YNNKEL come from the germline V gene (reference sequence).

The sample holds many counts of this clonotype. The rearrangement uses TRBV2 and TRBJ2-6, with D unclear. V lost 6 bases and J 1 base, leaving 7 bases between the germline ends. Germline assignment: CDR1 SNHLY and CDR2 FYNNEI. The CDR3 contains 14 residues. The CDR3 DNA is TGTGCCAGCAGGGGAAAGTCTGGGGCCAACGTCCTGACTTTC. This translates into CASRGKSGANVLTF.

V and J are TRBV7-9 and TRBJ1-6; D is unresolved. CDR3 size: 12 residues. Trimming pared 8 bases from V and 5 bases from J, leaving 7 bases between. Per germline, CDR1 SEHNR and CDR2 FQNEAQ (reference sequence). Here the CDR3 reads CASAENNSPLHF. CDR3 DNA sequence: TGTGCCAGCGCCGAAAATAATTCACCCCTCCACTTT.

This clonotype was counted many times. The chain uses TRBV27 and TRBJ1-3; tentative D call: TRBD1 (5 bases). This CDR3 has 15 amino acids. V was clipped by 3 bases and J by 0 bases, with 9 bases between them. Germline V gene sequence: CDR1 MNHEY, CDR2 SMNVEV (reference sequence). The CDR3 region has the DNA TGTGCCAGCAGTTTGGACAACGGCTCTGGAAACACCATATATTTT. Protein product: CASSLDNGSGNTIYF.

The V and J genes are TRBV4-1 and TRBJ1-5, with D perhaps matching TRBD1 (6 bases). This CDR3 comprises 14 residues. Germline V gene data show CDR1 as MGHRA and CDR2 as YSYEKL. The germline V and J ends were trimmed by 4 bases and 3 bases, with 10 bases remaining between them. The CDR3: CASSLQGTNQPQHF. CDR3 nucleotide sequence: TGCGCCAGCAGCCTCCAGGGGACCAATCAGCCCCAGCATTTT.

This clonotype was recorded many times. The V call is TRBV29-1, the J call TRBJ1-2; D is ambiguous. The V and J ends lost 3 bases and 4 bases respectively, with 12 bases between them. The CDR3 sequence is 13 residues long. Germline CDR1 reads SQVTM; CDR2 reads ANQGSEA. CDR3 loop: CSVDAGQAYGYTF. The DNA of the CDR3 is TGCAGCGTTGATGCAGGCCAGGCCTATGGCTACACCTTC.

This clonotype was counted many times. The CDR3 nucleotides read TGTGCCAGCAGGGTGGACACCCTAGCGGGCTCTGGGGCCAACGTCCTGACTTTC. This encodes CASRVDTLAGSGANVLTF. The V gene is TRBV27, the J gene TRBJ2-6; 8 bases are a match to TRBD2. This CDR3 is built from 18 residues. Per the germline V gene, CDR1 is MNHEY and CDR2 is SMNVEV (reference sequence). V trimming: 6 bases; J trimming: 0 bases; junction bases outside the gene matches: 10.

This clonotype came up many times. V is TRBV12-3 or TRBV12-4 and J is TRBJ2-3, with TRBD2 matching 7 bases. V was pared by 5 bases and J by 2 bases, with 7 bases of the junction left unmatched. The CDR3 runs to 15 residues. CDR3 region: CASSLSGEYTDTQYF. Written as DNA, the CDR3 is TGTGCCAGCAGTCTAAGCGGGGAGTACACAGATACGCAGTATTTT.

This clonotype was picked up many times. The chain combines TRBV28 with TRBJ2-7; D is unresolved. The ends were cut back, 7 bases at V and 1 base at J, with 17 bases in the middle. Germline V CDR1 and CDR2: MDHEN, SYDVKM. This CDR3 has 15 residues. CDR3: CASTMGDILSYEQYF. The CDR3 nucleotides read TGTGCCAGCACCATGGGCGACATTTTATCCTACGAGCAGTACTTC.

This clonotype was picked up many times. This chain joins TRBV2 and TRBJ2-7; 7 bases fit TRBD1. This CDR3 has 13 amino acids. CDR1 and CDR2 from the germline V gene are SNHLY and FYNNEI. The V segment lost 8 bases and the J segment 2 bases; nucleotides outside the gene matches: 6. CDR3 nucleotides: TGTGCCAGCGCCACGACAGGGCCCTACGAGCAGTACTTC. It is translated as CASATTGPYEQYF.

This clonotype occurred a few times. A much larger clone is a single base away; this may be a read error. The chain links TRBV12-3 or TRBV12-4 to TRBJ2-2; a possible D gene is TRBD2 (5 bases). The CDR3 has 14 residues. The CDR3: CASNPGLNTEELFF. In DNA, the CDR3 is TGTGCCAGCAATCCCGGACTTAACACCGAGGAGCTGTTTTTT.

This clonotype appeared a few times. The gene calls are TRBV5-1 and TRBJ2-5, with TRBD2 identical over 8 bases. J gave up 7 bases and V 0 bases, and 5 bases lay outside the gene matches. The length of the CDR3 is 14 residues. Germline V lookup: CDR1 SGHRS, CDR2 YFSETQ. CDR3 sequence (DNA): TGCGCCAGCAGCTTGGACCTAGCGGGCAGGACCCAGTACTTC. Translation gives CASSLDLAGRTQYF. Looking up the rest from reference TRBV5-1 and TRBJ2-5 gives the full variable domain: KAGVTQTPRYLIKTRGQQVTLSCSPISGHRSVSWYQQTPGQGLQFLFEYFSETQRNKGNFPGRFSGRQFSNSRSEMNVSTLELGDSALYLCASSLDLAGRTQYFGPGTRLLVL.

This clonotype occurred many times. The chain is built from TRBV6-2 or TRBV6-3 and TRBJ1-5; tentative D call: TRBD1 (6 bases). Trimming removed 4 bases at V and 1 base at J, with 20 bases between. CDR1 is MNHEY, CDR2 SVGEGT, per germline. The CDR3 spans 18 residues. The chain's CDR3 is CASSSQGLLSGSNQPQHF. In DNA form, the CDR3 reads TGTGCCAGCAGTTCGCAGGGGCTTCTCTCCGGAAGCAATCAGCCCCAGCATTTT.

This clonotype was counted many times. The gene calls are TRBV12-3 or TRBV12-4 and TRBJ2-1; D is unclear. The CDR3 loop spans 16 amino acids. V lost 1 base to trimming and J lost 0 bases, with 10 bases between them. CDR3 residues: CASSLGGSSSYNEQFF. CDR3 in DNA: TGTGCCAGCAGTTTAGGGGGATCGAGCTCCTACAATGAGCAGTTCTTC.

The chain couples TRBV6-2 or TRBV6-3 to TRBJ1-4, with TRBD1 identical over 7 bases. The CDR3 length is 14 residues. The germline V gene has CDR1 MNHEY and CDR2 SVGEGT. The V gene end was trimmed by 6 bases and the J gene end by 6 bases; junction bases not matched to a gene: 7. The CDR3 sequence is CASSPTGYDEKLFF. CDR3 nucleotides: TGTGCCAGCAGCCCGACAGGGTACGATGAAAAACTGTTTTTT.

The chain carries TRBV12-3 or TRBV12-4 and TRBJ1-2; D perhaps matches TRBD1 (5 bases). V lost 10 bases, J lost 5 bases, and 17 bases lay in between. The CDR3 totals 13 residues. The CDR3 DNA sequence: TGTGCCACCACAACGGGTGGGGGGTATGGCTACACCTTC. It codes for CATTTGGGYGYTF.

In its sample, this clonotype was seen many times. The gene calls are TRBV27 and TRBJ2-5, with 8 bases aligning to TRBD1. The V gene's germline CDR1 is MNHEY and CDR2 SMNVEV (reference sequence). This CDR3 has 16 amino acids. The junction had 17 bases not matched to a gene; V was cut back by 9 bases and J by 5 bases. The CDR3, as DNA: TGTGCCAGAGCTCCTCCCGACAGGGGCGGTTTGGAGACCCAGTACTTC. Amino acid sequence: CARAPPDRGGLETQYF.

This clonotype was detected only a few times. This chain links TRBV15 with TRBJ2-3, with 8 bases fitting TRBD2. This CDR3 contains 16 residues. Trimming at V came to 2 bases and at J to 3 bases, leaving 7 bases not matched to a gene. The germline V gene encodes CDR1 LNHNV and CDR2 YYDKDF (reference sequence). For the CDR3, the DNA is TGTGCCACCAGCAGACACAGCGGGGGACTTACAGATACGCAGTATTTT. Translation: CATSRHSGGLTDTQYF.

The sample holds many counts of this clonotype. The chain joins TRBV20-1 to TRBJ2-1, with D maybe TRBD2 (6 bases). Germline CDR1 reads DFQATT; CDR2 reads SNEGSKA (reference sequence). The CDR3 totals 16 residues. The V gene lost 2 bases and the J gene lost 9 bases, with 23 bases spanning the gap. CDR3 sequence (DNA): TGCAGTGCTAGAATACCCGGGAGCTTTATATCTGGTGAGCAGTTCTTC. Translated: CSARIPGSFISGEQFF.

This clonotype was observed many times. The chain carries TRBV9 and TRBJ2-3; D unclear. The CDR3 is 15 amino acids. Germline V gene sequence: CDR1 SGDLS, CDR2 YYNGEE. Trimming took 0 bases from V and 0 from J, leaving 8 bases between them. This CDR3 reads CASSVDPDSTDTQYF. The CDR3 nucleotides read TGTGCCAGCAGCGTAGACCCGGACAGCACAGATACGCAGTATTTT.

This chain joins TRBV4-1 and TRBJ1-2, with 7 bases aligning to TRBD1. V shed 7 bases and J 1 base; nucleotides not matched to a gene: 9. Germline V lookup: CDR1 MGHRA, CDR2 YSYEKL. This CDR3 has 15 amino acids. CDR3 DNA sequence: TGCGCCAGCACCCATCCGGGACAGCTTAACTATGGCTACACCTTC. This codes for CASTHPGQLNYGYTF.

This clonotype has ten or more counts. The genes are TRBV9 and TRBJ2-7; 9 bases map to TRBD1. The trim removed 4 bases at V and 4 bases at J, leaving 15 bases unmatched. This CDR3 has 17 residues. Germline CDR1 and CDR2: SGDLS and YYNGEE. CDR3 coding DNA: TGTGCCAGCAGCCCAAGGACAGGGGATATAAGAGCATACGAGCAGTACTTC. Residues: CASSPRTGDIRAYEQYF. Full variable domain (remainder filled in from reference TRBV9 and TRBJ2-7): DSGVTQTPKHLITATGQRVTLRCSPRSGDLSVYWYQQSLDQGLQFLIQYYNGEERAKGNILERFSAQQFPDLHSELNLSSLELGDSALYFCASSPRTGDIRAYEQYFGPGTRLTVT.

This clonotype was counted ten times or more. The chain carries TRBV6-2 or TRBV6-3 and TRBJ2-2; the match to TRBD2 covers 9 bases. The CDR3 has 14 amino acids. V lost 4 bases, J lost 5 bases, and 2 bases stayed unmatched. Germline CDR1 and CDR2: MNHEY and SVGEGT. The CDR3 reads CASSLGLATGELFF. The CDR3 nucleotides read TGTGCCAGCAGTTTGGGACTAGCTACCGGGGAGCTGTTTTTT.